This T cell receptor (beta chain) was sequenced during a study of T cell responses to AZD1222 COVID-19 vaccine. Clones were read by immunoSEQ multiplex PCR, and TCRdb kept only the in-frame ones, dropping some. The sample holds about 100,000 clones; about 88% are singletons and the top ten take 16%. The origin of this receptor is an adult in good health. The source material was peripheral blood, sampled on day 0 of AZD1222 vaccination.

The DNA of the CDR3 is TGTGCCAGCAGCTTGGATCGGAAATCTGGGGCCAACGTCCTGACTTTC. It encodes CASSLDRKSGANVLTF. The chain is built from TRBV7-6 and TRBJ2-6, with unresolved D. The germline V gene has CDR1 SGHVS and CDR2 FNYEAQ. Trimming stripped 3 bases from V and 1 base from J, with 10 bases between. This CDR3 is built from 16 residues.